Each of the 8 T cell receptor beta chains below was sequenced from the same sample in a study of T-cell reconstitution after alpha-beta-depleted transplantation in children. Library preparation (for TCRbeta) was performed with unique molecular identifiers. Each CDR3 protein gets one entry after TCRdb re-called the PCR reads with MiXCR. This table has under 300,000 distinct CDR3 sequences, around 10% appearing once. The sequences come from peripheral blood, collected 180 days after TCRalphabeta/CD19-depleted stem cell transplant. Receptors were obtained from a male patient between 2 and 10 years old who had a stem cell transplant for chronic granulomatous disease, so the T cells may come from the graft donor.

This clonotype was seen many times. This chain links TRBV5-6 with TRBJ2-1; unclear D gene. Trimming shortened V by 2 bases and J by 3 bases, and 21 bases separated the two germline ends. The CDR3 spans 18 residues. Per germline, CDR1 SGHDT and CDR2 YYEEEE. CDR3 in DNA: TGTGCCAGCAGCTTCTCGTCCAATGGGTACAGCAACTACAATGAGCAGTTCTTC. It encodes CASSFSSNGYSNYNEQFF. Drawing the rest from reference TRBV5-6 and TRBJ2-1, the complete variable domain is DAGVTQSPTHLIKTRGQQVTLRCSPKSGHDTVSWYQQALGQGPQFIFQYYEEEERQRGNFPDRFSGHQFPNYSSELNVNALLLGDSALYLCASSFSSNGYSNYNEQFFGPGTRLTVL.

As concerns this clonotype: A much bigger clone sits one base away, suggesting this may be a read error. The chain couples TRBV7-3 to TRBJ2-1; D remains ambiguous. The CDR3 extends over 20 amino acids. The germline CDR1 and CDR2 sequences are SGHTA and FQGTGA. CDR3 bases: TGTGCCAACAGCCCACTAAAAAAGCAGGCTAATTCTCACTCCTACAATGAGCAGTTCTTC. It encodes CANSPLKKQANSHSYNEQFF. The full variable domain, in which reference TRBV7-3 and TRBJ2-1 provide the parts outside the CDR3, is GAGVSQTPSNKVTEKGKYVELRCDPISGHTALYWYRQSLGQGPEFLIYFQGTGAADDSGLPNDRFFAVRPEGSVSTLKIQRTERGDSAVYLCANSPLKKQANSHSYNEQFFGPGTRLTVL.

Worth noting for this clonotype: Sequence at one end of the junction differs from germline and may be a read error. The chain combines TRBV20-1 with TRBJ2-1, with 12 bases that match TRBD2. This CDR3 has 17 amino acids. Per germline, CDR1 DFQATT and CDR2 SNEGSKA (reference sequence). The CDR3 region is CCARSFLTSGSRNEQFF. The CDR3 DNA follows: TGCTGTGCTAGAAGCTTCTTGACTAGCGGGAGTAGGAATGAGCAGTTCTTC.

V is TRBV5-1 and J is TRBJ2-1; either TRBD1 or TRBD2 may fit D (5 bases each). Per the germline V gene, CDR1 is SGHRS and CDR2 is YFSETQ. The length of the CDR3 is 16 residues. Trimming left V 0 bases short and J 2 bases short, with 12 bases between. CDR3 sequence reads: CASSLGGTPTYNEQFF. DNA for the CDR3: TGCGCCAGCAGCTTGGGTGGGACCCCAACCTACAATGAGCAGTTCTTC.

This clonotype was detected many times. V and J are TRBV7-6 and TRBJ1-3, with a weak D call TRBD1 (6 bases). The V and J ends lost 5 bases and 0 bases respectively, with 11 bases between them. The CDR3 sequence is 15 residues long. The germline V gene encodes CDR1 SGHVS and CDR2 FNYEAQ. The CDR3: CASSGGWSSGNTIYF. DNA for the CDR3: TGTGCCAGCAGCGGGGGCTGGAGCTCTGGAAACACCATATATTTT.

Many counts were recorded for this clonotype. V is TRBV29-1 and J is TRBJ2-3, with TRBD1 matching over 9 bases. J was trimmed by 4 bases and V by 6 bases; bases with no gene match: 14. CDR1 is SQVTM and CDR2 is ANQGSEA in the germline V gene. The CDR3 loop spans 16 amino acids. CDR3 amino acids: CSVHSRDRDFSDTQYF. The CDR3 coding sequence is TGCAGCGTCCATTCCCGGGACAGGGATTTCTCAGATACGCAGTATTTT.

This clonotype was observed a handful of times. This rearrangement joins TRBV27 to TRBJ1-5; 9 nucleotides align to TRBD1. Unmatched junction bases numbered 7, after V lost 8 bases and J lost 5 bases. The CDR3 is 14 amino acids. The V gene's germline CDR1 is MNHEY and CDR2 SMNVEV (reference sequence). CDR3 sequence: CASERDRDHQPQHF. CDR3 DNA sequence: TGTGCCAGCGAGCGGGACAGGGATCATCAGCCCCAGCATTTT.

Many counts were recorded for this clonotype. This chain uses TRBV20-1 with TRBJ2-5, with D unclear. The CDR3 has 13 residues. Germline V gene sequence: CDR1 DFQATT, CDR2 SNEGSKA (reference sequence). Trimming pared 4 bases from V and 5 bases from J, leaving 14 bases between. CDR3 DNA: TGCAGTGCTACCTTTTTTTCCCTTGAGACCCAGTACTTC. Translating gives CSATFFSLETQYF.